This TCR beta chain was observed in a study of control samples from healthy donors and cancer patients. The germline V and J ends were trimmed by 3 bases and 4 bases, with 23 bases remaining between them. Germline V gene data show CDR1 as SGHVS and CDR2 as FQNEAQ. This CDR3 region has 18 residues. The protocol was immunoSEQ multiplex PCR, while the TCRdb copy is restricted to in-frame clones and leaves out a portion. Of about 160,000 clones listed, more than 85% are singletons. The chain combines TRBV7-8 with TRBJ2-3, with a possible D match to TRBD2 (6 bases). Sequencing was performed on blood. The origin of this receptor is a woman aged 25-40 years in good health. CDR3 DNA sequence: TGTGCCAGCAGCTTTCGCATTTTGGGGGAGGCCCTCCCAGATACGCAGTATTTT. Protein sequence: CASSFRILGEALPDTQYF.